Following are 4 T cell receptor beta chains from one sample sequenced in a study of breast tumors, draining lymph nodes, adjacent tissues. TCRdb re-called the multiplex PCR reads with MiXCR, one entry per CDR3 protein. The data contain about 230,000 distinct CDR3 sequences, around 32% of them singletons. Breast cancer patients provided tissue from their axillary draining lymph nodes. The sample was axillary lymph node tissue. The receptors stem from a female donor with breast cancer. Some clones in this sample may be carry-over from other donors' samples.

The sample holds many counts of this clonotype. The V and J genes are TRBV5-6 and TRBJ2-7; 8 nucleotides match TRBD1. Germline CDR1 and CDR2: SGHDT and YYEEEE. Trimming took 0 bases from V and 5 from J; bases not matched to a gene: 4. The CDR3 extends over 14 amino acids. As DNA, the CDR3 is TGTGCCAGCAGCTTGGGGACAGGGTTTCACGAGCAGTACTTC. Translated: CASSLGTGFHEQYF.

This clonotype has ten or more counts. The chain joins TRBV20-1 to TRBJ2-3, with D hard to call. Germline CDR1 and CDR2: DFQATT and SNEGSKA (reference sequence). Trimming shortened V by 3 bases and J by 4 bases, and 5 bases separated the two germline ends. This CDR3 has 11 amino acids. The CDR3 loop reads CSARRADTQYF. Here the CDR3 DNA reads TGCAGTGCTAGGAGAGCAGATACGCAGTATTTT.

This clonotype has a count of ten or more. This sequence joins TRBV28 and TRBJ1-6; 12 nucleotides line up with TRBD1. V dropped 4 bases and J dropped 11; count of bases not matched to a gene: 6. Germline loops: CDR1 MDHEN, CDR2 SYDVKM. This CDR3 comprises 15 residues. CDR3 nucleotides: TGTGCCAGCAGTTCCCCGGGACAGGGGGCAGCACCCCTCCACTTT. The encoded protein is CASSSPGQGAAPLHF.

The rearrangement links TRBV13 to TRBJ2-2, with 10 bases fitting TRBD2. J gave up 0 bases and V 0 bases, and 1 base lay outside the gene matches. The CDR3 sequence is 17 residues long. Germline lookup yields CDR1 PRHDT and CDR2 FYEKMQ (reference sequence). The chain's CDR3 is CASSLGTSGSNTGELFF. DNA of the CDR3: TGTGCCAGCAGCTTAGGGACTAGCGGGTCGAACACCGGGGAGCTGTTTTTT.